The sample holds a few counts of the clone carrying this T cell receptor beta chain. Its antigen is not known. The data are from a study of CD8 T cells in ankylosing spondylitis. Study-level results: Made up of several highly homologous variants, a TCR beta motif appeared characteristic of ankylosing spondylitis blood. Reactive arthritis synovial fluid and blood were previously reported to contain some motif variants.

A quantitative 5'-RACE method, one with molecular barcodes, was used to make TCR beta libraries. TCRdb independently ran MiXCR on the 5' RACE reads; one entry per CDR3 protein. Of around 430,000 distinct CDR3 sequences listed, 15% to 20% were seen once; the top ten hold about 0.94%. V lost 0 bases and J lost 3, with 19 bases in between. CDR1 is SGHRS and CDR2 is YFSETQ in the germline V gene. The CDR3 is 17 amino acids. The sequence came from a male donor with ankylosing spondylitis. The sample consisted of blood, either unsorted or a sorted T cell fraction (not recorded which). V usage is TRBV5-1 and J usage is TRBJ2-7; D not certain. The CDR3 loop reads CASSLGGGRTTFYEQYF. Written as DNA, the CDR3 is TGCGCCAGCAGCTTGGGGGGTGGACGGACGACTTTCTACGAGCAGTACTTC.